The 11 T cell receptor beta chains below all came from one sample that was sequenced in a study of cytotoxic CD8 clonotypes in ibrutinib-treated CLL. TCRdb's table, derived via immunoSEQ multiplex PCR, lists solely in-frame clones and lacks some. Of 130,000 to 150,000 clones listed, roughly 90% were seen once; the top ten hold more than 10%. The sequenced sample was PBMCs, obtained after 12 months of ibrutinib treatment. The receptors were sampled from a human donor with chronic lymphocytic leukemia.

The V call is TRBV18, the J call TRBJ2-2, with TRBD1 matching over 8 bases. Germline V CDR1 and CDR2: KGHSH, LQKENI. J gave up 0 bases and V 0 bases, and 3 bases lay outside the gene matches. The CDR3 spans 17 residues. The CDR3 DNA is TGTGCCAGCTCACCACCTATGACAGGGGCGAACACCGGGGAGCTGTTTTTT. This codes for CASSPPMTGANTGELFF.

The chain uses TRBV2 and TRBJ1-5; D is ambiguous. Germline V gene lookup returns CDR1 SNHLY and CDR2 FYNNEI. V lost 6 bases, J lost 0 bases, and 12 bases lay in between. This CDR3 is built from 15 residues. The CDR3 is CASRGWGYSNQPQHF. DNA for the CDR3: TGTGCCAGCAGGGGGTGGGGTTATAGCAATCAGCCCCAGCATTTT. Together with reference TRBV2 and TRBJ1-5, the CDR3 gives the full variable domain: EPEVTQTPSHQVTQMGQEVILRCVPISNHLYFYWYRQILGQKVEFLVSFYNNEISEKSEIFDDQFSVERPDGSNFTLKIRSTKLEDSAMYFCASRGWGYSNQPQHFGDGTRLSIL.

The chain employs TRBV5-1 and TRBJ2-7; 9 nucleotides match TRBD2. Germline CDR1 reads SGHRS; CDR2 reads YFSETQ. The J segment lost 5 bases and the V segment lost 3 bases, leaving 9 bases of the junction unmatched. This CDR3 spans 15 amino acids. The CDR3 spells CASSSGREGLDEQYF. The CDR3 nucleotides are TGCGCCAGCAGCTCGGGGCGGGAGGGCCTGGACGAGCAGTACTTC. Full variable domain (rest looked up from reference TRBV5-1 and TRBJ2-7): KAGVTQTPRYLIKTRGQQVTLSCSPISGHRSVSWYQQTPGQGLQFLFEYFSETQRNKGNFPGRFSGRQFSNSRSEMNVSTLELGDSALYLCASSSGREGLDEQYFGPGTRLTVT.

The rearrangement joins TRBV6-1 to TRBJ2-1; D not resolved. Trimming cost V 5 bases and J 1 base, with 6 bases left between them. Germline assignment: CDR1 MNHNS and CDR2 SASEGT. There are 13 residues in the CDR3. This chain's CDR3 is CASSPQSYNEQFF. The DNA for the CDR3 is TGTGCCAGCAGTCCCCAGTCCTACAATGAGCAGTTCTTC.

This clone was recorded only once. CDR3: CASSVAPSMLSGPYEQYF. CDR3 nucleotide sequence: TGTGCCAGCAGCGTAGCCCCCTCCATGCTTAGCGGGCCCTACGAGCAGTACTTC. This chain uses TRBV9 with TRBJ2-7; 7 nucleotides match TRBD2. This CDR3 is built from 18 residues. Looked up from germline, CDR1 is SGDLS and CDR2 is YYNGEE. V lost 0 bases to trimming and J lost 2 bases; unmatched junction nucleotides: 14.

The chain uses TRBV10-3 and TRBJ2-7, with 7 bases matching TRBD1. The V and J ends lost 2 bases and 3 bases, in that order; junction bases with no gene match: 1. The CDR3 consists of 13 residues. Per germline, CDR1 ENHRY and CDR2 SYGVKD. CDR3: CAISENRGYEQYF. The CDR3 nucleotides are TGTGCCATCAGTGAGAACAGGGGCTACGAGCAGTACTTC.

This clone was seen only once. This sequence joins TRBV9 and TRBJ2-7; D is perhaps TRBD1 (6 bases). Trimming removed 4 bases at V and 6 bases at J, with 17 bases between. The CDR3 loop spans 14 amino acids. The V gene's germline CDR1 is SGDLS and CDR2 YYNGEE. CDR3 DNA sequence: TGTGCCAGCAGCCAACAGGGAAACCTACGCGAGCAGTACTTC. It codes for CASSQQGNLREQYF.

This clone was observed a single time. The chain has TRBV4-3 and TRBJ2-6; the D is unclear. The germline V gene has CDR1 LGHNA and CDR2 YSLEER. V lost 0 bases and J lost 0, with 12 bases in between. The CDR3 extends over 18 amino acids. CDR3 nucleotides: TGCGCCAGCAGCCAAGATCCAGCCAGACACTCTGGGGCCAACGTCCTGACTTTC. Encoded protein: CASSQDPARHSGANVLTF.

The chain uses TRBV6-5 and TRBJ1-3; 7 nucleotides agree with TRBD1. The germline CDR1 and CDR2 sequences are MNHEY and SVGAGI. The V gene end was trimmed by 5 bases and the J gene end by 3 bases; junction bases not matched to a gene: 4. This CDR3 comprises 14 residues. DNA for the CDR3: TGTGCCAGCAGTCCGACAGGGAATGGAAACACCATATATTTT. The encoded protein is CASSPTGNGNTIYF.

The V and J genes are TRBV10-3 and TRBJ1-5; D unclear. In germline, CDR1 is ENHRY, CDR2 SYGVKD. Trimming removed 7 bases from V and 3 bases from J, with 13 bases in between. CDR3 length: 14 amino acids. Written as DNA, the CDR3 is TGTGCCATCACCCCGGACGGCAACAATCAGCCCCAGCATTTT. Amino acid sequence: CAITPDGNNQPQHF.

The rearrangement joins TRBV10-1 to TRBJ2-2; TRBD1 might be the D (6 bases). Trimming stripped 6 bases from V and 4 bases from J, with 9 bases between. The CDR3 consists of 13 residues. Germline-derived CDR1 and CDR2 are WNHNN and SYGVQD (reference sequence). The CDR3 is CASRGQRTGELFF. In nucleotides, the CDR3 is TGCGCCAGCAGAGGACAGCGCACCGGGGAGCTGTTTTTT.